Each of the 11 T cell receptor beta chains below was sequenced from the same sample in a study of early T cells in non-severe SARS-CoV-2 infection. TCRdb analysed the 5' RACE reads with MiXCR anew, one entry per CDR3 protein. The sample yields tens of thousands of distinct CDR3 sequences, approximately 5.2% seen once. The sample was whole blood. These receptors were taken from an adult who was a healthcare worker with PCR-confirmed SARS-CoV-2 infection or an uninfected control (not recorded which).

Many counts were recorded for this clonotype. V usage is TRBV20-1 and J usage is TRBJ2-7, with TRBD2 matching over 15 bases. The CDR3 sequence is 15 residues long. Germline CDR1 reads DFQATT; CDR2 reads SNEGSKA (reference sequence). The CDR3 sequence is CSGTSGRQGIYEQYF. DNA of the CDR3: TGCAGCGGGACTAGCGGGAGGCAGGGTATTTACGAGCAGTACTTC.

This clonotype was found a few times. The chain combines TRBV20-1 with TRBJ1-2; D gene unclear. CDR3 length: 12 amino acids. With 3 bases removed from V and 8 bases from J, the gap between germline ends came to 13 bases. The germline CDR1 and CDR2 sequences are DFQATT and SNEGSKA (reference sequence). CDR3 sequence: CSASPLTVGYTF. CDR3 bases: TGCAGTGCTAGTCCCCTGACGGTGGGCTACACCTTC.

This rearrangement joins TRBV7-2 to TRBJ1-4, with 7 bases that match TRBD1. The CDR3 is made up of 14 amino acids. With 3 bases clipped from V and 5 bases from J, the junction kept 3 bases outside the gene matches. Germline values: CDR1 SGHTA, CDR2 FQGNSA. CDR3 sequence reads: CASSLTGINEKLFF. CDR3 nucleotides: TGTGCCAGCAGCTTGACAGGGATAAATGAAAAACTGTTTTTT. Variable domain in full (rest from reference TRBV7-2 and TRBJ1-4): GAGVSQSPSNKVTEKGKDVELRCDPISGHTALYWYRQSLGQGLEFLIYFQGNSAPDKSGLPSDRFSAERTGGSVSTLTIQRTQQEDSAVYLCASSLTGINEKLFFGSGTQLSVL.

This clonotype was detected ten times or more. This sequence joins TRBV27 and TRBJ1-1, with no clear D. In germline, CDR1 is MNHEY, CDR2 SMNVEV (reference sequence). This CDR3 comprises 14 residues. Deletions cut 3 bases from V and 2 bases from J, with 10 bases between. The CDR3, as DNA: TGTGCCAGCAGTTTTAACCGGGAAAACACTGAAGCTTTCTTT. Protein: CASSFNRENTEAFF.

V is TRBV5-5 and J is TRBJ2-1; D gene ambiguous. Germline assignment: CDR1 SGHKS and CDR2 YYEKEE (reference sequence). This CDR3 is built from 13 residues. The V and J ends lost 0 bases and 10 bases respectively, with 11 bases between them. The CDR3 DNA reads as TGTGCCAGCAGCTTGGCCAGGCCCGTGGAGCAGTTCTTC. Translating it yields CASSLARPVEQFF. Filled out from reference TRBV5-5 and TRBJ2-1, the complete variable domain reads DAGVTQSPTHLIKTRGQQVTLRCSPISGHKSVSWYQQVLGQGPQFIFQYYEKEERGRGNFPDRFSARQFPNYSSELNVNALLLGDSALYLCASSLARPVEQFFGPGTRLTVL.

This clonotype was found a few times. This chain connects TRBV11-1 to TRBJ2-1; D tentatively fits TRBD1 or TRBD2 (5 bases each). This CDR3 region has 14 residues. Germline CDR1 SGHAT, CDR2 FQDESV (reference sequence). Trimming pared 6 bases from V and 12 bases from J, leaving 21 bases between. This chain's CDR3 is CASRSARGRAGQFF. The CDR3, as DNA: TGTGCCAGCAGGTCTGCAAGGGGACGGGCGGGGCAGTTCTTC.

Many counts were recorded for this clonotype. In DNA form, the CDR3 reads TGTGCCAGCAGCCCCCAGGCATTAAACACCGGGGAGCTGTTTTTT. As protein: CASSPQALNTGELFF. The rearrangement links TRBV7-2 to TRBJ2-2; D not resolved. CDR3 length: 15 residues. V was pared by 5 bases and J by 2 bases, with 12 bases between. Germline V gene sequence: CDR1 SGHTA, CDR2 FQGNSA.

CDR3: CASSPRVVEKLFF. CDR3 coding DNA: TGTGCCAGCAGTCCCAGGGTAGTTGAAAAACTGTTTTTT. The chain is built from TRBV12-3 or TRBV12-4 and TRBJ1-4, with a tentative D call TRBD1 (5 bases). This CDR3 comprises 13 residues. The V end lost 5 bases, the J end lost 7 bases, and 11 bases lay between the germline ends.

This clonotype occurred many times. The chain joins TRBV7-3 to TRBJ2-7; 7 bases are a match to TRBD1. Germline trimming cut 10 bases from V and 2 bases from J; bases unmatched to any gene: 5. The length of the CDR3 is 12 residues. Germline CDR1 and CDR2: SGHTA and FQGTGA. DNA for the CDR3: TGTGCCACCCGGACAGGAACCTACGAGCAGTACTTC. Translating it yields CATRTGTYEQYF.

The rearrangement links TRBV7-3 to TRBJ2-7, with D perhaps being TRBD1 or TRBD2 (7 bases each). The V end lost 5 bases, the J end lost 6 bases, and 14 bases lay between the germline ends. Germline CDR1 reads SGHTA; CDR2 reads FQGTGA. The CDR3 extends over 13 amino acids. The DNA for the CDR3 is TGTGCCAGCAGCCCAGGGGGGGGCGGCGAGCAGTACTTC. Amino acids: CASSPGGGGEQYF.

There are many counts of this clonotype. The gene calls are TRBV5-1 and TRBJ1-6, with TRBD1 matching over 11 bases. CDR1 is SGHRS, CDR2 YFSETQ, per germline. V dropped 5 bases and J dropped 8; count of bases not matched to a gene: 0. This CDR3 contains 13 residues. The CDR3 reads CASRGQGDSPLHF. CDR3 nucleotides: TGCGCCAGCAGGGGACAGGGGGATTCACCCCTCCACTTT.